Given below is one TCR beta chain in context. All TRB cDNA libraries came from 5' RACE performed with UMI labels. TCRdb reprocessed the 5' RACE reads and reports one entry per CDR3 protein, with no DNA. The table counts more than 50,000 distinct CDR3 sequences; about 1.6% lies in the top ten. These data belong to a study of CXCR3-negative and CXCR3-positive naive CD8 T cells. The CDR3 covers 14 residues. Germline assignment: CDR1 DFQATT and CDR2 SNEGSKA (reference sequence). This rearrangement joins TRBV20-1 to TRBJ2-1. This TCR was sampled from a human donor in good health. Some clones in this sample may be carry-over from other donors' samples. What was sequenced was naive CXCR3- CD8+ T cells from blood. Indicated subset: CD45RO-CCR7+CD27+CD95- naive CD8+ T cells lacking CXCR3 (TNR3-). CDR3 protein: CSARVADSYNEQFF.